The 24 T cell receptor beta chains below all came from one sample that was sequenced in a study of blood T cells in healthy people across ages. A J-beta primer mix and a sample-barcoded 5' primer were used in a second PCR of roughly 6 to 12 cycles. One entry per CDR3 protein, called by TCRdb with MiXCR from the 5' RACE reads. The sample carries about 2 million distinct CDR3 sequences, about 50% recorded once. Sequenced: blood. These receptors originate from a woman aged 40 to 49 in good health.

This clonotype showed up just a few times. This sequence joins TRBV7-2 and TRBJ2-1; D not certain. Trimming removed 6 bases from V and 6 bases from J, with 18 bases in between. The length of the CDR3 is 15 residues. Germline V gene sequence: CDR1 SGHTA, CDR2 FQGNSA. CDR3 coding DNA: TGTGCCAGCAGAGCCGAGCCCCCAGGCCCCAATGAGCAGTTCTTC. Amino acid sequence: CASRAEPPGPNEQFF.

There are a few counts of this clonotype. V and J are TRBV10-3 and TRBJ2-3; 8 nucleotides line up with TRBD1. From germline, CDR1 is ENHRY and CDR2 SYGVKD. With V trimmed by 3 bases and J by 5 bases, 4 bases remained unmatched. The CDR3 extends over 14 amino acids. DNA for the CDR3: TGTGCCATCAGTGAAGCAACAGGGGGAGATACGCAGTATTTT. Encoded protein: CAISEATGGDTQYF.

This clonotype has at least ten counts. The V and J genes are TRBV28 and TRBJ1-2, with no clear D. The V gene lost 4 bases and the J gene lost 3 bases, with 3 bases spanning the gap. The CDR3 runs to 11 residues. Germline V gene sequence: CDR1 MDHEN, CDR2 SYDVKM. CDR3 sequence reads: CASSSDYGYTF. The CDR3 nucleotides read TGTGCCAGCAGTTCCGACTATGGCTACACCTTC.

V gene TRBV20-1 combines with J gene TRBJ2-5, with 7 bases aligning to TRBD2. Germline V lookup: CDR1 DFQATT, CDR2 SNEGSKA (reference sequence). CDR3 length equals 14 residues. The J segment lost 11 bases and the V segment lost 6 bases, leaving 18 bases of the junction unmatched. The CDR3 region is CSAGVGLGINEQYF. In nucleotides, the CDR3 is TGCAGTGCGGGGGTAGGACTAGGCATAAATGAGCAGTACTTC.

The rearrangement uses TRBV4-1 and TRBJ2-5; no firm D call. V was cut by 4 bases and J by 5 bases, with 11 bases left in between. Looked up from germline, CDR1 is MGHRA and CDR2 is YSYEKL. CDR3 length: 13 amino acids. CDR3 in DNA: TGCGCCAGCAGCCCTCTAGTACCGGAGACCCAGTACTTC. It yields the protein CASSPLVPETQYF.

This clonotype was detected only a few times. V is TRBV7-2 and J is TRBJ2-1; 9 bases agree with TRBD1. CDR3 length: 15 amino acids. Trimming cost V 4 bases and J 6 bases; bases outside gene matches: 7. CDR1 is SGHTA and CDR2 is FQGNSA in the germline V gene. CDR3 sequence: CASSWQDRGRNEQFF. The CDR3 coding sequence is TGTGCCAGCAGCTGGCAGGACAGGGGCCGCAATGAGCAGTTCTTC. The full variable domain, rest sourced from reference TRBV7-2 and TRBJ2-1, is GAGVSQSPSNKVTEKGKDVELRCDPISGHTALYWYRQSLGQGLEFLIYFQGNSAPDKSGLPSDRFSAERTGGSVSTLTIQRTQQEDSAVYLCASSWQDRGRNEQFFGPGTRLTVL.

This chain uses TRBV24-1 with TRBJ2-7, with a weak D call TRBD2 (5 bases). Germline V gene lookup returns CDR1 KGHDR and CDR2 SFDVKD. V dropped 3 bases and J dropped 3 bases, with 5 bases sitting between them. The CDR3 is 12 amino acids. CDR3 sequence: CATSDDYYEQYF. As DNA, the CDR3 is TGTGCCACCAGTGATGACTACTACGAGCAGTACTTC.

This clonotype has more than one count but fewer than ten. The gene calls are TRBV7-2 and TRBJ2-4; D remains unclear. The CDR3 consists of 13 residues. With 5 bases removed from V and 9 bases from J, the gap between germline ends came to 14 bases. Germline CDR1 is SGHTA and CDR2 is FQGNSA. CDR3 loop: CASSLGSQSIQYF. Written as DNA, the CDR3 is TGTGCCAGCAGCCTTGGGTCGCAGAGCATTCAGTACTTC.

The CDR3 is CASSVRTGGSYNEQFF. In nucleotides, the CDR3 is TGTGCCAGCAGCGTACGGACAGGGGGCAGCTACAATGAGCAGTTCTTC. The chain joins TRBV9 to TRBJ2-1, with TRBD1 matching over 11 bases. CDR3 length: 16 amino acids. Germline lookup yields CDR1 SGDLS and CDR2 YYNGEE. V lost 1 base and J lost 3; bases outside the gene matches: 3.

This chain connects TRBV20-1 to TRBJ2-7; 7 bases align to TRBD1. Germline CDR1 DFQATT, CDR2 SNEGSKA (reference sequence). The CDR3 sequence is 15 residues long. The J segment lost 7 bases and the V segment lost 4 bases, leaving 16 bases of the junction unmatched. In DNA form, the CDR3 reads TGCAGTGCTATCCGGGACAGCAACTCCTACAATGAGCAGTACTTC. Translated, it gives CSAIRDSNSYNEQYF.

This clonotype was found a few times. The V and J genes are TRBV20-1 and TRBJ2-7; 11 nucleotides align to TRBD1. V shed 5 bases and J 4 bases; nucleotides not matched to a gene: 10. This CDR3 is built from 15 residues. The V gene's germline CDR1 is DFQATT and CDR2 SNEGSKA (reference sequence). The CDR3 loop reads CSASLDRGQSYEQYF. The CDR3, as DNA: TGCAGTGCTTCCCTGGACAGGGGGCAATCTTACGAGCAGTACTTC.

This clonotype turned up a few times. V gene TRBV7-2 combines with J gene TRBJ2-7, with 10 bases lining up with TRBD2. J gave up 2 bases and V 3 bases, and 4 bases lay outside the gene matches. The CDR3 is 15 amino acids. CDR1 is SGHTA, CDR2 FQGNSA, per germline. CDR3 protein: CASSFTSGETYEQYF. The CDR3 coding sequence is TGTGCCAGCAGCTTTACTAGCGGGGAAACCTACGAGCAGTACTTC. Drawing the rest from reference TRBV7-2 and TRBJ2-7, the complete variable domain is GAGVSQSPSNKVTEKGKDVELRCDPISGHTALYWYRQSLGQGLEFLIYFQGNSAPDKSGLPSDRFSAERTGGSVSTLTIQRTQQEDSAVYLCASSFTSGETYEQYFGPGTRLTVT.

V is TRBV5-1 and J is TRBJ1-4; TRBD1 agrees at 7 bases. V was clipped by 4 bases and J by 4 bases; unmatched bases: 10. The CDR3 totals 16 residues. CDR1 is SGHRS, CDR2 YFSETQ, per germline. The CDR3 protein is CASSIYRQGINEKLFF. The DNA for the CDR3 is TGCGCCAGCAGCATATATCGACAGGGAATTAATGAAAAACTGTTTTTT.

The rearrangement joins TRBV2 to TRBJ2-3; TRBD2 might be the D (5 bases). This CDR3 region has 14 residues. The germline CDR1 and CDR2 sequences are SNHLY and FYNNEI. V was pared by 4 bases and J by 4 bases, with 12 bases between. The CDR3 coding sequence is TGTGCCAGCAGTGCCACACCAGCGGCAGATACGCAGTATTTT. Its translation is CASSATPAADTQYF.

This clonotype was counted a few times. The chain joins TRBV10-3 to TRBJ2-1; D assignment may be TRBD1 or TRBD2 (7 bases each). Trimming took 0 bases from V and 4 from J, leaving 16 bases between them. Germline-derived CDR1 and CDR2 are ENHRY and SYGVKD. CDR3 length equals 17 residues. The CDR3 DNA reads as TGTGCCATCAGTGAGTCTGCAGGGGGGGGGTATTACAATGAGCAGTTCTTC. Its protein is CAISESAGGGYYNEQFF.

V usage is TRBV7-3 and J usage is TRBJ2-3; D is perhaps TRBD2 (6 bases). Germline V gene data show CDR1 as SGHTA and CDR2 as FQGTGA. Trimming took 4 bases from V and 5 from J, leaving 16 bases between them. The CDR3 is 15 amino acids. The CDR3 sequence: CASSSKGWGEDTQYF. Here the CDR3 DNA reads TGTGCCAGCAGCTCCAAAGGCTGGGGGGAAGATACGCAGTATTTT.

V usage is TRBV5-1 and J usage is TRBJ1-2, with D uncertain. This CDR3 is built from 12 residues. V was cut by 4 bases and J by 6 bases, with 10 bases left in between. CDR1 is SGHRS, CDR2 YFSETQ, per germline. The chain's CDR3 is CASSQSENGYTF. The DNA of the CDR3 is TGCGCCAGCAGCCAAAGCGAGAATGGCTACACCTTC.

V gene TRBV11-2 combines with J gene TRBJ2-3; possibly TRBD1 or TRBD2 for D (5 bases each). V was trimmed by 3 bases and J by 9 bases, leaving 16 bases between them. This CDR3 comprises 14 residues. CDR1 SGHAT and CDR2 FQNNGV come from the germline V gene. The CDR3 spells CASSLGTTGRTQYF. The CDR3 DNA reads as TGTGCCAGCAGCTTGGGGACCACGGGAAGGACGCAGTATTTT.

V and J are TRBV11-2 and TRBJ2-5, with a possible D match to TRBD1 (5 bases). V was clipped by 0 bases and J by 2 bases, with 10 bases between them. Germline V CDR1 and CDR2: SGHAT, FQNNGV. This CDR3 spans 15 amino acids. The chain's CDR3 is CASSLDQGKQETQYF. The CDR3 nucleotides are TGTGCCAGCAGCTTAGATCAGGGAAAACAAGAGACCCAGTACTTC.

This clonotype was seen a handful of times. The CDR3 loop is CASRPKTGSLLNYNEQFF. The CDR3 DNA is TGTGCCAGCAGACCAAAGACAGGGAGCCTGTTGAACTACAATGAGCAGTTCTTC. V and J are TRBV6-2 or TRBV6-3 and TRBJ2-1; 7 bases fit TRBD1. Germline-derived CDR1 and CDR2 are MNHEY and SVGEGT. The CDR3 is made up of 18 amino acids. Trimming cost V 6 bases and J 3 bases; bases outside gene matches: 17.

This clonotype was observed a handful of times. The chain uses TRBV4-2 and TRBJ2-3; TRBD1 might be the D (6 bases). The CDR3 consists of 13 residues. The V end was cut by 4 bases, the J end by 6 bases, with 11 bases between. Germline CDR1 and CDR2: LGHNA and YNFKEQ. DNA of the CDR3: TGTGCCAGCAGCCGCCACAGGGATGATACGCAGTATTTT. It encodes CASSRHRDDTQYF.

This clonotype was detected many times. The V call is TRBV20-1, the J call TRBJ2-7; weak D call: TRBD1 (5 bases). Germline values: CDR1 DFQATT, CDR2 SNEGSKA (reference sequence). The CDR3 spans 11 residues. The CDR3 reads CSATTGYEQYF. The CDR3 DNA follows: TGCAGCGCCACAACAGGCTACGAGCAGTACTTC.

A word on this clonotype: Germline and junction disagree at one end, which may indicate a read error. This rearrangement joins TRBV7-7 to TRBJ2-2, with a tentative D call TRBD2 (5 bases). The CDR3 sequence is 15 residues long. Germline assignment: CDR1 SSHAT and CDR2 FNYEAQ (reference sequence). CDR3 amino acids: CASSLMGEATGELFF. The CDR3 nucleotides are TGTGCTAGCAGCTTAATGGGAGAGGCCACCGGGGAGCTGTTTTTT.

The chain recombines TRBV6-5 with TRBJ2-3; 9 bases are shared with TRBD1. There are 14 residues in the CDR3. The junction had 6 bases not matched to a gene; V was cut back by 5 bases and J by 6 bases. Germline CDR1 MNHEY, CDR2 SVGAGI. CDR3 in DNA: TGTGCCAGCAGTAGGGGACAGGGACAGGATACGCAGTATTTT. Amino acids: CASSRGQGQDTQYF.